This T cell receptor beta chain appears in the sequencing data of a study of CD8 T cells in ankylosing spondylitis (dated by TCRdb to 2017 to 2019). About the study as a whole: To find TCR variants linked to disease, the study profiled T cell receptor beta repertoires in ankylosing spondylitis patients and healthy donors. The full study cohort was made up of about two dozen ankylosing spondylitis patients and 108 healthy donors. Peripheral blood samples were taken, and synovial fluid was additionally collected from ankylosing spondylitis patients.

V sheds 2 bases and J sheds 10 bases, leaving 12 bases between their ends. CDR1 SGHRS and CDR2 YFSETQ were looked up in the germline V gene. The CDR3 runs 13 amino acids, cysteine and phenylalanine included. Only the CDR3 DNA is retained, 39 bases long and in frame from the first base. The reads were generated on an Illumina MiSeq. Quantitative 5'-RACE with molecular barcodes was the method used to prepare the TCR beta libraries. In the original analysis: A new computational method, built on a probabilistic model of VDJ rearrangement, was used to identify disease-linked TCR variants. TCRdb reprocessed the public reads (quality trimming at Q25 with fastp, clone calling with MiXCR) and kept in-frame beta chains. CDR3 protein duplicates are merged, each entry listing the most common genes and DNA. The V and J calls, along with clone size, are taken from TCRdb and not from the paper's own processing. Within this sample are 25,000 to 30,000 distinct CDR3 sequences, with 6.5% to 9.5% of them counted one time only. 25% to 35% of the sample is taken by the ten largest.

As for this clonotype: Its recognized antigen is unknown. Base qualities are not recorded, but no much larger clone differs from it by a single base.

Paper-wide results and their limitations: Blood from ankylosing spondylitis patients appeared to be characterized by a TCR beta motif made up of several highly homologous amino acid variants. The disease-linked clones were reported to be significantly enriched in matched synovial fluid samples from ankylosing spondylitis patients. Some TCR beta motif variants had previously been reported in synovial fluid and blood of reactive arthritis patients, which suggested common disease-initiation mechanisms. In peripheral blood, the disease-linked clones were found at relatively low frequencies and had a CD8+ phenotype.

The TCR originated in a male donor with ankylosing spondylitis or in good health (not recorded which). Sequenced input: blood. Recombination linked TRBV5-1 to TRBJ2-2, with no confident D gene call. The sequenced DNA: TGCGCCAGCAGCTTCGACCAGCAAGAGGAGCTGTTTTTT. This gives the protein CASSFDQQEELFF.